This T cell receptor beta chain is from a study of response to subunit inactivated influenza vaccine. TCRdb used MiXCR to reprocess the RT-PCR reads, holding one entry per CDR3 protein. The table includes 450,000 to 550,000 distinct CDR3 sequences, roughly 25% detected once. The CDR3 spans 15 residues. Trimming removed 3 bases at V and 4 bases at J, with 15 bases between. CDR1 and CDR2 (germline): LGHDT, YNNKEL (reference sequence). Whole-study results and caveats: Authors suggested that a seasonal influenza vaccination recruits few new T cells each time.

Turning to this clonotype: Antigen unknown.

This receptor was identified in a man in his fifties or sixties who received an inactivated influenza vaccine. This sample comprised CD4+ T cells sorted from PBMCs, obtained approximately 5 days after vaccination. V usage is TRBV3-1 and J usage is TRBJ2-5, with TRBD2 as a possible D gene (6 bases). The CDR3 DNA reads as TGTGCCAGCAGCCAGGATCACGGGGGTCTAGAGACCCAGTACTTC. It encodes CASSQDHGGLETQYF.